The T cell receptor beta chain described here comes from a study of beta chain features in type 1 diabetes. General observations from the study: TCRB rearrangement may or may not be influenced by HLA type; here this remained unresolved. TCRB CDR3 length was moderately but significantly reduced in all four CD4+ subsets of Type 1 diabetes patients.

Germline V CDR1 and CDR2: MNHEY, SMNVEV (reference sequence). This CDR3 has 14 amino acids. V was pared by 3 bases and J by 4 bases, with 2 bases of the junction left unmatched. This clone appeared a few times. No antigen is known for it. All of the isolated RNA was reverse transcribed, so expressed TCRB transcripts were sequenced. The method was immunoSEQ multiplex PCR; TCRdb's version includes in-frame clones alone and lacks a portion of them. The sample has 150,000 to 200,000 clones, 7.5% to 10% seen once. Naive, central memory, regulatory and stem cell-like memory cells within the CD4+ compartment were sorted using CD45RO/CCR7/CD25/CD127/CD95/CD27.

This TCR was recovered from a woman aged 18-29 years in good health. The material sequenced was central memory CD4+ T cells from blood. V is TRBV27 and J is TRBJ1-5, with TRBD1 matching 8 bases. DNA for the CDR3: TGTGCCAGCAGTTTGACAGGGGAGAATCAGCCCCAGCATTTT. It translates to CASSLTGENQPQHF.